The 6 T cell receptor beta chains given below trace back to one sample, sequenced in a study of T cell repertoires in cytomegalovirus infection. These TCRs are of unknown antigen specificity. TCRdb reanalysed the reads using MiXCR and keeps one entry per CDR3 protein. The sample has hundreds of thousands of distinct CDR3 sequences, around a third seen once. Sample: cultured CD8+ T cells from PBMCs, taken from culture after CMV antigen stimulation. These receptor sequences come from a human donor in good health (CMV status not recorded). Some clones in this sample may be carry-over from other donors' samples.

This clonotype was detected ten times or more. The V and J genes are TRBV6-1 and TRBJ2-7; possible D gene TRBD1, 5 bases. Germline V CDR1 and CDR2: MNHNS, SASEGT. V was cut by 2 bases and J by 2 bases, with 13 bases left in between. This CDR3 has 15 residues. The DNA for the CDR3 is TGTGCCAGCAGTGAAAAGGACAAACAAGCCTACGAGCAGTACTTC. Translated: CASSEKDKQAYEQYF.

V gene TRBV27 combines with J gene TRBJ2-1, with 16 bases fitting TRBD2. In germline, CDR1 is MNHEY, CDR2 SMNVEV (reference sequence). CDR3 length equals 15 residues. V dropped 7 bases and J dropped 8; count of bases not matched to a gene: 5. The CDR3 protein is CASIGTSGGAYEQFF. The CDR3 region has the DNA TGTGCCAGCATTGGGACTAGCGGGGGGGCCTATGAGCAGTTCTTC.

The chain links TRBV6-5 to TRBJ1-5; D is perhaps TRBD1 (5 bases). Trimming pared 5 bases from V and 4 bases from J, leaving 15 bases between. The CDR3 totals 15 residues. CDR1 and CDR2 (germline): MNHEY, SVGAGI. The CDR3 protein is CASSGSGVGNQPQHF. The CDR3 coding sequence is TGTGCCAGCAGTGGGTCGGGGGTAGGTAATCAGCCCCAGCATTTT.

As for this clonotype: This CDR3 is missing its conserved last phenylalanine or tryptophan, likely due to a read error. The J gene is TRBJ2-3, the V gene TRBV6-5, with D unclear. The CDR3 runs 13 residues. Per the germline V gene, CDR1 is MNHEY and CDR2 is SVGAGI. V lost 4 bases and J lost 3, with 8 bases in between. The CDR3 sequence is CASSWLGTDTQYL. The CDR3 DNA sequence: TGTGCCAGCAGTTGGCTGGGTACAGATACGCAGTATCTT.

V and J are TRBV7-6 and TRBJ1-2, with TRBD1 matching 7 bases. Unmatched junction bases numbered 8, after V lost 5 bases and J lost 8 bases. The CDR3 sequence is 13 residues long. Per the germline V gene, CDR1 is SGHVS and CDR2 is FNYEAQ. The CDR3 region has the DNA TGTGCCAGCAGCGCGGGACAGCCTGGCGGCTACACCTTC. It is translated as CASSAGQPGGYTF.

This chain uses TRBV9 with TRBJ2-7; D is perhaps TRBD2 (7 bases). Germline V gene data show CDR1 as SGDLS and CDR2 as YYNGEE. This CDR3 is built from 13 residues. Between the trimmed V and J ends, which lost 3 bases and 5 bases, there was a span of 12 bases. CDR3 amino acids: CASSAGGGDEQYF. The CDR3, as DNA: TGTGCCAGCAGCGCTGGGGGGGGCGACGAGCAGTACTTC.